Shown below are 21 T cell receptor beta chains from a single sample sequenced in a study of T-cell memory formation after mild COVID-19. Using its own MiXCR run on the 5' RACE reads, TCRdb lists one record per CDR3 protein. The top ten hold roughly 7.8% of the sample, which has over 500,000 distinct CDR3 sequences, around 15% seen once. Source material: PBMCs or a T cell subset sorted from them (not recorded which). The receptors derive from an adult woman who had mild COVID-19 (a few samples of this study predate the infection). Cell type and time point are not known.

This chain links TRBV5-5 with TRBJ1-6; the D gene is possibly TRBD1 (5 bases). This CDR3 has 16 residues. Trimming removed 2 bases at V and 3 bases at J, with 12 bases between. Per the germline V gene, CDR1 is SGHKS and CDR2 is YYEKEE (reference sequence). CDR3 nucleotide sequence: TGTGCCAGCAGCTTCAGACAGACAATCTATAATTCACCCCTCCACTTT. It translates to CASSFRQTIYNSPLHF.

This clonotype was counted only a few times. V is TRBV7-2 and J is TRBJ2-7; 10 positions match TRBD2. The germline CDR1 and CDR2 sequences are SGHTA and FQGNSA. The CDR3 consists of 15 residues. The V segment lost 4 bases and the J segment 3 bases; nucleotides outside the gene matches: 6. CDR3 sequence: CASSSTLAGVYEQYF. The CDR3, as DNA: TGTGCCAGCAGCTCCACGCTAGCGGGAGTCTACGAGCAGTACTTC.

The chain couples TRBV7-3 to TRBJ2-1; TRBD2 matches 14 bases. The V gene's germline CDR1 is SGHTA and CDR2 FQGTGA. V lost 5 bases and J lost 0; bases outside the gene matches: 6. This CDR3 region has 18 residues. The CDR3 DNA reads TGTGCCAGCAGCCCTGGGACTAGCGGGGGCCTCTCCTACAATGAGCAGTTCTTC. Translation gives CASSPGTSGGLSYNEQFF.

This clonotype was seen a handful of times. CDR3 in DNA: TGTGCCAGCAGCTTGGAGGCACCTAATAGCAATCAGCCCCAGCATTTT. Its protein is CASSLEAPNSNQPQHF. V usage is TRBV5-5 and J usage is TRBJ1-5; D is uncertain. V lost 0 bases, J lost 0 bases, and 10 bases lay in between. The CDR3 is 16 residues long. Germline loops: CDR1 SGHKS, CDR2 YYEKEE (reference sequence).

The table lists this clonotype with a few counts. V is TRBV12-3 or TRBV12-4 and J is TRBJ1-5, with a possible D match to TRBD1 (6 bases). The CDR3 loop spans 14 amino acids. Deletions cut 6 bases from V and 3 bases from J, with 12 bases between. The CDR3 is CASRPGDANQPQHF. CDR3 DNA sequence: TGTGCCAGCAGACCAGGGGATGCCAATCAGCCCCAGCATTTT.

A few counts support this clonotype. The chain uses TRBV2 and TRBJ2-7; possibly TRBD1 for D (6 bases). V lost 8 bases and J lost 2, with 16 bases in between. This CDR3 is built from 14 residues. Germline V gene lookup returns CDR1 SNHLY and CDR2 FYNNEI. In nucleotides, the CDR3 is TGTGCCAGCCGACAGGCCCCAGCGACCTACGAGCAGTACTTC. Translated, it gives CASRQAPATYEQYF.

This chain uses TRBV7-3 with TRBJ2-2; D remains ambiguous. The V gene lost 5 bases and the J gene lost 6 bases, with 10 bases spanning the gap. CDR3 size: 13 residues. In germline, CDR1 is SGHTA, CDR2 FQGTGA. For the CDR3, the DNA is TGTGCCAGCAGCCCTCGTTTCTCCGGGGAGCTGTTTTTT. Translating gives CASSPRFSGELFF.

The table lists this clonotype with many counts. The V call is TRBV19, the J call TRBJ1-1, with TRBD1 as a possible D gene (6 bases). The germline V and J ends were trimmed by 6 bases and 3 bases, with 11 bases remaining between them. The CDR3 spans 13 residues. Germline CDR1 LNHDA, CDR2 SQIVND (reference sequence). CDR3 in DNA: TGTGCCAGTAGGATATACAGGGACACTGAAGCTTTCTTT. Protein product: CASRIYRDTEAFF.

The chain couples TRBV3-1 to TRBJ2-5, with 7 bases that match TRBD2. This CDR3 contains 14 residues. Germline V CDR1 and CDR2: LGHDT, YNNKEL (reference sequence). V lost 6 bases, J lost 5 bases, and 9 bases stayed unmatched. CDR3 amino acids: CASSRDYSRETQYF. CDR3 bases: TGTGCCAGCAGTCGGGACTATTCGCGGGAGACCCAGTACTTC.

This clonotype was seen at least ten times. The genes are TRBV7-3 and TRBJ2-2; D may be TRBD1 (5 bases). V was pared by 1 base and J by 2 bases, with 11 bases between. CDR1 SGHTA and CDR2 FQGTGA come from the germline V gene. CDR3 length: 16 residues. This CDR3 reads CASSLMGQRNTGELFF. CDR3 DNA sequence: TGTGCCAGCAGCTTAATGGGGCAGAGAAACACCGGGGAGCTGTTTTTT.

J is TRBJ1-5 and V is TRBV9; 9 nucleotides line up with TRBD1. Germline CDR1 reads SGDLS; CDR2 reads YYNGEE. V was clipped by 3 bases and J by 6 bases; unmatched bases: 4. CDR3 size: 14 residues. CDR3 in DNA: TGTGCCAGCAGCGATACAGGGGGCAGTCAGCCCCAGCATTTT. Its protein product is CASSDTGGSQPQHF.

In DNA form, the CDR3 reads TGCAGTGCTAATGACAGGCCCAGGGGGGAGCTGTTTTTT. Translating gives CSANDRPRGELFF. The chain recombines TRBV20-1 with TRBJ2-2; tentatively, D is TRBD1 (6 bases). V was shortened by 4 bases and J by 8 bases, with 14 bases between the two germline ends. Per the germline V gene, CDR1 is DFQATT and CDR2 is SNEGSKA (reference sequence). This CDR3 has 13 residues.

Ten or more counts support this clonotype. The rearrangement links TRBV14 to TRBJ2-2, with D perhaps TRBD1 or TRBD2 (5 bases each). Trimming took off 0 bases at V and 3 bases at J, with 14 bases between the two ends. This CDR3 contains 17 residues. In germline, CDR1 is SGHDN, CDR2 FVKESK. CDR3 in DNA: TGTGCCAGCAGCCAAGATGGGACGGTGAGGCACACCGGGGAGCTGTTTTTT. Protein sequence: CASSQDGTVRHTGELFF.

In its sample, this clonotype was seen a few times. The rearrangement joins TRBV2 to TRBJ2-2; 10 bases align to TRBD1. Per the germline V gene, CDR1 is SNHLY and CDR2 is FYNNEI. This CDR3 spans 16 amino acids. Trimming at V came to 8 bases and at J to 0 bases, leaving 6 bases not matched to a gene. CDR3 sequence reads: CASARQGAANTGELFF. DNA of the CDR3: TGTGCCAGCGCGCGACAGGGGGCGGCGAACACCGGGGAGCTGTTTTTT.

This clonotype was seen a few times. The chain has TRBV3-1 and TRBJ2-5, with D unresolved. The CDR3 has 13 residues. Deletions cut 2 bases from V and 5 bases from J, with 9 bases between. Germline V gene data show CDR1 as LGHDT and CDR2 as YNNKEL (reference sequence). The DNA for the CDR3 is TGTGCCAGCAGCCAACTAAAACTCGAGACCCAGTACTTC. As protein: CASSQLKLETQYF.

J is TRBJ2-3 and V is TRBV12-3 or TRBV12-4, with TRBD2 matching over 15 bases. There are 19 residues in the CDR3. Trimming removed 6 bases from V and 0 bases from J; junction bases left unmatched: 10. CDR3 loop: CASRPDRGLAGGSTDTQYF. As DNA, the CDR3 is TGTGCCAGCAGACCGGACAGGGGACTAGCGGGAGGAAGCACAGATACGCAGTATTTT.

In its sample, this clonotype was seen a few times. The chain combines TRBV2 with TRBJ2-3; maybe TRBD1 (5 bases). Germline V CDR1 and CDR2: SNHLY, FYNNEI. With 3 bases removed from V and 1 base from J, the gap between germline ends came to 17 bases. The CDR3 is 17 residues long. The CDR3 coding sequence is TGTGCCAGCAGTGATACGACAGACCTTTGGGGCACAGATACGCAGTATTTT. Translated: CASSDTTDLWGTDTQYF.

V usage is TRBV5-1 and J usage is TRBJ2-1; no firm D call. Trimming stripped 4 bases from V and 0 bases from J, with 11 bases between. CDR1 is SGHRS, CDR2 YFSETQ, per germline. The length of the CDR3 is 15 residues. The CDR3 coding sequence is TGCGCCAGCAGCACCGACTTCGACTCCTACAATGAGCAGTTCTTC. It specifies CASSTDFDSYNEQFF.

The chain uses TRBV7-7 and TRBJ2-5, with D possibly called TRBD1 or TRBD2 (6 bases each). V was pared by 6 bases and J by 4 bases, with 18 bases between. CDR1 is SSHAT and CDR2 is FNYEAQ in the germline V gene (reference sequence). The CDR3 has 15 residues. The CDR3 sequence is CASSYHSGGGETQYF. The CDR3 nucleotides read TGTGCCAGCAGTTATCACTCCGGGGGCGGAGAGACCCAGTACTTC.

The chain links TRBV7-2 to TRBJ2-5; the match to TRBD2 covers 7 bases. Germline values: CDR1 SGHTA, CDR2 FQGNSA. Germline trimming cut 4 bases from V and 5 bases from J; bases unmatched to any gene: 10. This CDR3 spans 15 amino acids. Written as DNA, the CDR3 is TGTGCCAGCAGCTCCGGACTAGAAGTATACGAGACCCAGTACTTC. The encoded protein is CASSSGLEVYETQYF.

This chain connects TRBV7-7 to TRBJ2-2; either TRBD1 or TRBD2 may fit D (6 bases each). Trimming removed 2 bases at V and 0 bases at J, with 10 bases between. The CDR3 is 16 residues long. Germline values: CDR1 SSHAT, CDR2 FNYEAQ (reference sequence). CDR3 DNA sequence: TGTGCCAGCAGCTTATTCGGGGGCCCGAACACCGGGGAGCTGTTTTTT. Encoded protein: CASSLFGGPNTGELFF.